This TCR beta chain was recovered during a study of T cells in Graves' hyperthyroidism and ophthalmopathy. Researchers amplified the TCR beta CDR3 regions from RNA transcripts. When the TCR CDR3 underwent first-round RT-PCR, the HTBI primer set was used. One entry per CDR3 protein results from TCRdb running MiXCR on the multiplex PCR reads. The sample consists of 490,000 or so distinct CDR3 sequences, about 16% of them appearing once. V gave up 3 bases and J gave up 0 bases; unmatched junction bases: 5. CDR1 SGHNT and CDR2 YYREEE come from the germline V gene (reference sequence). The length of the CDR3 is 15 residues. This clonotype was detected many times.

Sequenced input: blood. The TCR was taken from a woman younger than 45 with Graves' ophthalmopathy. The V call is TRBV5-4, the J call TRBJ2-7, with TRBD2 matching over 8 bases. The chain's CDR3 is CASSSASGRSYEQYF. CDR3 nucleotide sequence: TGTGCCAGCAGCTCCGCTAGCGGGCGCTCCTACGAGCAGTACTTC.